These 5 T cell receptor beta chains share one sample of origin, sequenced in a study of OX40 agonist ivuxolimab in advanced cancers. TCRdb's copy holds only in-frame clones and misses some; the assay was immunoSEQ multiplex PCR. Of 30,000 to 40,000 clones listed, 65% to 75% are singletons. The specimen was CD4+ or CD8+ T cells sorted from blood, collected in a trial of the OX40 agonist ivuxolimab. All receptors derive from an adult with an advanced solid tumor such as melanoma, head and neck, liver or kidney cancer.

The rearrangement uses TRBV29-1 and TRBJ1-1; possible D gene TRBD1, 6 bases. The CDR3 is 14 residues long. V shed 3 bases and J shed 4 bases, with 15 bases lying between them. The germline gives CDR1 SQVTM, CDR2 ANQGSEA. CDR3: CSVEVLRGSTEAFF. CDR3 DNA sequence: TGCAGCGTTGAGGTATTGAGGGGGAGCACTGAAGCTTTCTTT.

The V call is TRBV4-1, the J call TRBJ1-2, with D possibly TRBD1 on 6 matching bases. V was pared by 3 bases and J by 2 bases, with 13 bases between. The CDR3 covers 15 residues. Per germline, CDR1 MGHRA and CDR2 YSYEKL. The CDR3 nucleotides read TGCGCCAGCAGCCAGGGAGGGGGGCGGAACTATGGCTACACCTTC. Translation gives CASSQGGGRNYGYTF.

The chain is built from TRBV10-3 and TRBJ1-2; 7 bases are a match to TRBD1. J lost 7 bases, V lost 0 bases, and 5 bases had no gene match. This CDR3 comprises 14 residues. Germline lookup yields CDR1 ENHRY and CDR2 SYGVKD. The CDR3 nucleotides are TGTGCCATCAGTGAGTCGAACAGGGGCCGTGGCTACACCTTC. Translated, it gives CAISESNRGRGYTF.

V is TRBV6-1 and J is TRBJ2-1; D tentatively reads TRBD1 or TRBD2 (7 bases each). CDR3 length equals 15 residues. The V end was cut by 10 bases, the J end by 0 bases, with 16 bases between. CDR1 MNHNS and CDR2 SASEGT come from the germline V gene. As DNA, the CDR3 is TGTGCCACCCAGGGGGGGGGCAGCTCCTACAATGAGCAGTTCTTC. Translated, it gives CATQGGGSSYNEQFF.

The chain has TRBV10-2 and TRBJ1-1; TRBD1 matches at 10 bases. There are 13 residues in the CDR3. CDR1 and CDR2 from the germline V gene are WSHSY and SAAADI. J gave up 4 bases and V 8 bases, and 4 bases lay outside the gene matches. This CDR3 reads CASQRQGATEAFF. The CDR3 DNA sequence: TGCGCCAGCCAGAGACAGGGGGCCACTGAAGCTTTCTTT.